A selection of T cell receptor beta chains follows, all from one sample in a study of human T cells and chemical hapten exposure. A single record per CDR3 protein comes from TCRdb applying MiXCR to the RACE reads. Here the sample spans more than 75,000 distinct CDR3 sequences, 9.6% being singletons. Sequenced material: whole blood, taken in connection with sensitization to the hapten diphenylcyclopropenone (DPC). The receptors originated from a woman aged 40 to 55 with alopecia areata. Some clones in this sample may be carry-over from other donors' samples. Each CDR3 is given with its conserved first and last residue. Each record gives: CDR3 DNA, CDR3 protein, D gene, J gene, clone size, V gene. A D gene is named only where the DNA matches it firmly. Clone size, where shown, is once, few, many, or a class for clones that have expanded.

CDR3 DNA: TGTGCCAGCAGCCCTCGACAGGGCGGTAAGGGTACCGGGGAGCTGTTTTTT
CDR3 protein: CASSPRQGGKGTGELFF
D gene: TRBD1
J gene: TRBJ2-2
clone size: many
V gene: TRBV27

CDR3 DNA: TGCAGCGTTGTCTCGGTAAACTCCTACAATGAGCAGTTCTTC
CDR3 protein: CSVVSVNSYNEQFF
D gene: NA
J gene: TRBJ2-1
clone size: many
V gene: TRBV29-1

CDR3 DNA: TGTGCCAGCAGCTTAACGCACAGTAACTATGGCTACACCTTC
CDR3 protein: CASSLTHSNYGYTF
D gene: NA
J gene: TRBJ1-2
clone size: NA
V gene: TRBV7-2

CDR3 DNA: TGTGCCAGCAGCTTAACCCAGGGAAACTCTGGAAACACCATATATTTT
CDR3 protein: CASSLTQGNSGNTIYF
D gene: NA
J gene: TRBJ1-3
clone size: many
V gene: TRBV7-9

CDR3 DNA: TGTGCCAGTAGTATTGGGACAGGGGGCAACGAAAAACTGTTTTTT
CDR3 protein: CASSIGTGGNEKLFF
D gene: TRBD1
J gene: TRBJ1-4
clone size: few
V gene: TRBV19

CDR3 DNA: TGTGCCAGCAGTTGGGACAGGGCGAATCAGCCCCAGCATTTT
CDR3 protein: CASSWDRANQPQHF
D gene: TRBD1
J gene: TRBJ1-5
clone size: NA
V gene: TRBV7-2

CDR3 DNA: TGCGCCAGCAGCTCACAGGGGATGAGTGGCTACACCTTC
CDR3 protein: CASSSQGMSGYTF
D gene: TRBD1
J gene: TRBJ1-2
clone size: many
V gene: TRBV5-1

CDR3 DNA: TGCAGTGCTAGAATAGCGGGGCTAGAGACCCAGTACTTC
CDR3 protein: CSARIAGLETQYF
D gene: TRBD2
J gene: TRBJ2-5
clone size: NA
V gene: TRBV20-1

CDR3 DNA: TGCAGTGCTAGGGGGAATCTGGGTCTTAATCAGCCCCAGCATTTT
CDR3 protein: CSARGNLGLNQPQHF
D gene: NA
J gene: TRBJ1-5
clone size: many
V gene: TRBV20-1

CDR3 DNA: TGTGCCAGCCGGACGGGGGCCTCCTACGAGCAGTACTTC
CDR3 protein: CASRTGASYEQYF
D gene: NA
J gene: TRBJ2-7
clone size: many
V gene: TRBV6-6

CDR3 DNA: TGTGCCAGCAGTTACCCGGCAGGGACAGGGAACACTGAAGCTTTCTTT
CDR3 protein: CASSYPAGTGNTEAFF
D gene: TRBD1
J gene: TRBJ1-1
clone size: many
V gene: TRBV6-6

CDR3 DNA: TGTGCCAGCAGTCGTGGCGGGGGTCAGACTGAAGCTTTCTTT
CDR3 protein: CASSRGGGQTEAFF
D gene: NA
J gene: TRBJ1-1
clone size: many
V gene: TRBV6-2/TRBV6-3

CDR3 DNA: TGTGCCAGCAGCAAAGGGGGCTCGAGTCAGCCCCAGCATTTT
CDR3 protein: CASSKGGSSQPQHF
D gene: TRBD1
J gene: TRBJ1-5
clone size: NA
V gene: TRBV7-9

CDR3 DNA: TGTGCCAGCAGTGGGGACAGGGGGCAAACCGGGGAGCTGTTTTTT
CDR3 protein: CASSGDRGQTGELFF
D gene: TRBD1
J gene: TRBJ2-2
clone size: NA
V gene: TRBV6-2/TRBV6-3

CDR3 DNA: TGCGCCAGCAGCCAAGCCCTCCGGCAAAGTGAGCAGTTCTTC
CDR3 protein: CASSQALRQSEQFF
D gene: NA
J gene: TRBJ2-1
clone size: few
V gene: TRBV4-1

CDR3 DNA: TGTGCCAGCAGTGACAGCCTCGCCACCGGGGAGCTGTTTTTT
CDR3 protein: CASSDSLATGELFF
D gene: NA
J gene: TRBJ2-2
clone size: NA
V gene: TRBV6-4

CDR3 DNA: TGCGCCAGCAGCCAAGCGGGACAGACCTACGAGCAGTACTTC
CDR3 protein: CASSQAGQTYEQYF
D gene: TRBD1
J gene: TRBJ2-7
clone size: NA
V gene: TRBV4-3

CDR3 DNA: TGTGCCAGTTCGCCGATGGGACAGGGGTTGTCTGAAGCTTTCTTT
CDR3 protein: CASSPMGQGLSEAFF
D gene: TRBD1
J gene: TRBJ1-1
clone size: NA
V gene: TRBV14

CDR3 DNA: TGCGCCAGCAGCTTAGGTTATTGGACAGGGAACACTGAAGCTTTCTTT
CDR3 protein: CASSLGYWTGNTEAFF
D gene: TRBD1
J gene: TRBJ1-1
clone size: many
V gene: TRBV5-1

CDR3 DNA: TGTGCCAGCAGCCCTCTTTCGGGATTTAGCACAGATACGCAGTATTTT
CDR3 protein: CASSPLSGFSTDTQYF
D gene: NA
J gene: TRBJ2-3
clone size: many
V gene: TRBV7-7

CDR3 DNA: TGTGCCAGCAGCGTAGCGGGGTTGGGGACTGAAGCTTTCTTT
CDR3 protein: CASSVAGLGTEAFF
D gene: NA
J gene: TRBJ1-1
clone size: NA
V gene: TRBV9

CDR3 DNA: TGTGCCAGCAGACTAGCGGGGGGCCTCAATGAGCAGTTCTTC
CDR3 protein: CASRLAGGLNEQFF
D gene: TRBD2
J gene: TRBJ2-1
clone size: few
V gene: TRBV25-1

CDR3 DNA: TGCAGCGTCGAGTCTGGTGGCAATCAGCCCCAGCATTTT
CDR3 protein: CSVESGGNQPQHF
D gene: NA
J gene: TRBJ1-5
clone size: many
V gene: TRBV29-1

CDR3 DNA: TGTGCCAGCAGCTTAGGGGGGGCCCGAACCTACGAGCAGTACTTC
CDR3 protein: CASSLGGARTYEQYF
D gene: NA
J gene: TRBJ2-7
clone size: NA
V gene: TRBV11-2

CDR3 DNA: TGTGCCAGCAGTTTGGGGTCGTCAGGCACCGGGGAGCTGTTTTTT
CDR3 protein: CASSLGSSGTGELFF
D gene: NA
J gene: TRBJ2-2
clone size: many
V gene: TRBV12-3/TRBV12-4

CDR3 DNA: TGTGCCAGCATGCCGGGCGGGCATGAAAAACTGTTTTTT
CDR3 protein: CASMPGGHEKLFF
D gene: NA
J gene: TRBJ1-4
clone size: many
V gene: TRBV28

CDR3 DNA: TGTGCCAGCAGCTTAGCGACAGGGGAAGGGAACAATGAGCAGTTCTTC
CDR3 protein: CASSLATGEGNNEQFF
D gene: TRBD1
J gene: TRBJ2-1
clone size: few
V gene: TRBV7-9

CDR3 DNA: TGTGCCACCAGTGATTTGAGGGACATCCAAGGGGACACCGGGGAGCTGTTTTTT
CDR3 protein: CATSDLRDIQGDTGELFF
D gene: NA
J gene: TRBJ2-2
clone size: many
V gene: TRBV24-1

CDR3 DNA: TGTGCCATTCAAAGAGCGGGGGCGCAGGGCTACACCTTC
CDR3 protein: CAIQRAGAQGYTF
D gene: NA
J gene: TRBJ1-2
clone size: few
V gene: TRBV10-3

CDR3 DNA: TGCGCCAGCAGTCAAGGTGCCCACCGGGACAGGGCATTACCAGATACGCAGTATTTT
CDR3 protein: CASSQGAHRDRALPDTQYF
D gene: TRBD1
J gene: TRBJ2-3
clone size: many
V gene: TRBV23-1

CDR3 DNA: TGTGCCAGTAGTACCAAGGGTCGGGGACAGGGTCCCTACGAGCAGTACTTC
CDR3 protein: CASSTKGRGQGPYEQYF
D gene: TRBD1
J gene: TRBJ2-7
clone size: NA
V gene: TRBV19

CDR3 DNA: TGTGCCAGCAGCTTACAGTGGTTGACAGGGGGCGCCGATGGCTACACCTTC
CDR3 protein: CASSLQWLTGGADGYTF
D gene: TRBD1
J gene: TRBJ1-2
clone size: many
V gene: TRBV7-2

CDR3 DNA: TGCGCCAGCAGCCCAAGTCCAGGGGGCGATGAGCAGTTCTTC
CDR3 protein: CASSPSPGGDEQFF
D gene: TRBD1
J gene: TRBJ2-1
clone size: NA
V gene: TRBV5-1

CDR3 DNA: TGTGCCAGCAGCTTCGGCTACTTGGCGACCGAGCAGTACTTC
CDR3 protein: CASSFGYLATEQYF
D gene: NA
J gene: TRBJ2-7
clone size: few
V gene: TRBV7-2

CDR3 DNA: TGCGCCAGCAGCCCGGGACTAGCGGGGTCCTTCTTCCAAAACATTCAGTACTTC
CDR3 protein: CASSPGLAGSFFQNIQYF
D gene: TRBD2
J gene: TRBJ2-4
clone size: many
V gene: TRBV4-3

CDR3 DNA: TGTGCCAGCGACAGGGTCAACGACTGGATGACAGATACGCAGTATTTT
CDR3 protein: CASDRVNDWMTDTQYF
D gene: TRBD1
J gene: TRBJ2-3
clone size: few
V gene: TRBV7-9

CDR3 DNA: TGCGCCAGCAGCCAAGGGACTAGCGGGGGGGCGGATACGCAGTATTTT
CDR3 protein: CASSQGTSGGADTQYF
D gene: TRBD2
J gene: TRBJ2-3
clone size: many
V gene: TRBV4-1

CDR3 DNA: TGTGCCAGCAGCTTGGGGACAGACGAGCAGTACTTC
CDR3 protein: CASSLGTDEQYF
D gene: TRBD1
J gene: TRBJ2-7
clone size: many
V gene: TRBV7-9

CDR3 DNA: TGTGCCATCAGTGAGTCGTCGGGGGCAGATACGCAGTATTTT
CDR3 protein: CAISESSGADTQYF
D gene: NA
J gene: TRBJ2-3
clone size: many
V gene: TRBV10-3

CDR3 DNA: TGTGCCAGCAACCTACGACTGGGGGCCGGATCAATGTACAATGAGCAGTTCTTC
CDR3 protein: CASNLRLGAGSMYNEQFF
D gene: NA
J gene: TRBJ2-1
clone size: many
V gene: TRBV6-2/TRBV6-3

CDR3 DNA: TGCGCCAGCAGCCCGCATGAGGAAGCAGGGGGTTGGGAGCAGTACTTC
CDR3 protein: CASSPHEEAGGWEQYF
D gene: TRBD1
J gene: TRBJ2-7
clone size: NA
V gene: TRBV4-1

CDR3 DNA: TGTGCCAGCAGCTTAGGTCTAGCGGGCCACAATGAGCAGTTCTTC
CDR3 protein: CASSLGLAGHNEQFF
D gene: TRBD2
J gene: TRBJ2-1
clone size: few
V gene: TRBV7-3

CDR3 DNA: TGTGCCAGCAGCCTCCAGGGGGGCGGATCCACAGATACGCAGTATTTT
CDR3 protein: CASSLQGGGSTDTQYF
D gene: NA
J gene: TRBJ2-3
clone size: many
V gene: TRBV5-5

CDR3 DNA: TGTGCCAGCAGAAAGGTGGGCACTGAAGCTTTCTTT
CDR3 protein: CASRKVGTEAFF
D gene: NA
J gene: TRBJ1-1
clone size: NA
V gene: TRBV7-2

CDR3 DNA: TGTGCCAGCAGCCTATGGGGCAATCAGCCCCAGCATTTT
CDR3 protein: CASSLWGNQPQHF
D gene: NA
J gene: TRBJ1-5
clone size: NA
V gene: TRBV28

CDR3 DNA: TGTGTCAGCAGTGAAGGGGATTCTGGGGCCAACGTCCTGACTTTC
CDR3 protein: CVSSEGDSGANVLTF
D gene: NA
J gene: TRBJ2-6
clone size: NA
V gene: TRBV2

CDR3 DNA: TGTGCCAGCAGTACTATACGCGGGGACACCAAGAATACGCAGTATTTT
CDR3 protein: CASSTIRGDTKNTQYF
D gene: NA
J gene: TRBJ2-3
clone size: many
V gene: TRBV7-9

CDR3 DNA: TGTGCCAGCGGGAGGGGACCCCAGCATTTT
CDR3 protein: CASGRGPQHF
D gene: NA
J gene: TRBJ1-5
clone size: many
V gene: TRBV6-5

CDR3 DNA: TGTGCCATCAGTGTAGGGACAGGGAGATCACCCCTCCACTTT
CDR3 protein: CAISVGTGRSPLHF
D gene: TRBD1
J gene: TRBJ1-6
clone size: many
V gene: TRBV10-3

CDR3 DNA: TGTGCCAGCGAAGGAGCGGGCAATCAGCCCCAGCATTTT
CDR3 protein: CASEGAGNQPQHF
D gene: NA
J gene: TRBJ1-5
clone size: NA
V gene: TRBV28

CDR3 DNA: TGTGCCAGCAGCTTGGGGGGATACCAAGAGACCCAGTACTTC
CDR3 protein: CASSLGGYQETQYF
D gene: NA
J gene: TRBJ2-5
clone size: many
V gene: TRBV7-7

CDR3 DNA: TGCGCCAGCAGCCAGGCCCGAGGGCAGATTAATCAGCCCCAGCATTTT
CDR3 protein: CASSQARGQINQPQHF
D gene: NA
J gene: TRBJ1-5
clone size: NA
V gene: TRBV4-1

CDR3 DNA: TGTGCCAGCAGCTTGGGAGGACTAGCGGGGGGTGGTGAGCAGTTCTTC
CDR3 protein: CASSLGGLAGGGEQFF
D gene: TRBD2
J gene: TRBJ2-1
clone size: many
V gene: TRBV5-4

CDR3 DNA: TGTGCCAGCAGCAGGAACAGGGAGCTAAATCAGCCCCAGCATTTT
CDR3 protein: CASSRNRELNQPQHF
D gene: NA
J gene: TRBJ1-5
clone size: many
V gene: TRBV6-5

CDR3 DNA: TGTGCCAGCAGTTCACGCCCGACAGGGAGGAACACTGAAGCTTTCTTT
CDR3 protein: CASSSRPTGRNTEAFF
D gene: TRBD1
J gene: TRBJ1-1
clone size: many
V gene: TRBV28

CDR3 DNA: TGCAGCGTTGAACTCTACAGGGCCTACACTGAAGCTTTCTTT
CDR3 protein: CSVELYRAYTEAFF
D gene: NA
J gene: TRBJ1-1
clone size: NA
V gene: TRBV29-1

CDR3 DNA: TGTGCCAGCAGTCGGACTAGAGCAGATACGCAGTATTTT
CDR3 protein: CASSRTRADTQYF
D gene: TRBD2
J gene: TRBJ2-3
clone size: few
V gene: TRBV6-1

CDR3 DNA: TGTGCCAGCAGTCTCACCGGAGCGGATGGCTACACCTTC
CDR3 protein: CASSLTGADGYTF
D gene: NA
J gene: TRBJ1-2
clone size: many
V gene: TRBV12-3/TRBV12-4

CDR3 DNA: TGTGCCAGCAGCATGCCTTACTCCGGGACAGGGGCTGGAAACACCATATATTTT
CDR3 protein: CASSMPYSGTGAGNTIYF
D gene: TRBD1
J gene: TRBJ1-3
clone size: many
V gene: TRBV7-2